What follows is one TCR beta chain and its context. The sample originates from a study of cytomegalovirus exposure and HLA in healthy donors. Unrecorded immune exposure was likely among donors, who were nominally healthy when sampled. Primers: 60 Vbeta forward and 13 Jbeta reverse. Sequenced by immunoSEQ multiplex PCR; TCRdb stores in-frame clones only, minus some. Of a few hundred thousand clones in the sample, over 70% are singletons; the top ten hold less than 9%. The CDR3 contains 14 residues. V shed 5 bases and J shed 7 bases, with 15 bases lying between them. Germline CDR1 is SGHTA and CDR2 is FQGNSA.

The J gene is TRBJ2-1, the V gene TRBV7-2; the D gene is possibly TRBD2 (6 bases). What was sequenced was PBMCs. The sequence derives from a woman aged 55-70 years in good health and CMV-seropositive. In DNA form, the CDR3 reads TGTGCCAGCAGCCGCACCGGGACTTCAAATGAGCAGTTCTTC. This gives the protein CASSRTGTSNEQFF.